This entry concerns a single TCR beta chain. This specimen belongs to a study of blood T cell repertoires in COVID-19. The wider study: Acute and convalescent COVID-19 specimens originated in the United States, Italy and Spain. PBMCs, B-cell-depleted T cells, or T cells provided the cDNA or gDNA that made up the material.

The CDR3 spans 12 residues. Germline values: CDR1 DFQATT, CDR2 SNEGSKA (reference sequence). Trimming removed 3 bases at V and 6 bases at J, with 9 bases between. Assay used: immunoSEQ multiplex PCR; TCRdb lists only in-frame clones, some missing. This repertoire shows 200,000 to 250,000 clones, 82% found once; its top ten account for 3% to 3.5%. This chain links TRBV20-1 with TRBJ1-5, with a weak D call TRBD1 (5 bases). The receptor comes from a woman aged 60-75 years who had recovered from COVID-19. Sequencing was carried out using PBMCs or T cells enriched from blood (not recorded which). The CDR3: CSASAGRQPQHF. The CDR3 nucleotides read TGCAGTGCTAGTGCAGGGCGTCAGCCCCAGCATTTT.